The table lists the clone carrying this TCR beta chain with a few counts. The antigen remains unidentified. This CDR3 is built from 15 residues. Looked up from germline, CDR1 is LGHNA and CDR2 is YSLEER. V dropped 0 bases and J dropped 3 bases, with 10 bases sitting between them. The entry originates in a study of CD8+ T cells in alopecia areata. Study details: Tofacitinib administration to treated patients was oral, at 5 to 10 mg twice daily. Patients in the study were on tofacitinib for 6 to 18 months, then off it for 6 months.

TCR sequencing used cDNA made by reverse transcription of extracted RNA. TCRdb's copy holds only in-frame clones and misses some; the assay was immunoSEQ multiplex PCR. Among about 150,000 clones listed, 40% to 60% were seen once. Starting from PBMCs, sorting isolated CD4+ and CD8+ T cells. Overall study results and limits: Lesional scalp, notably in alopecia totalis/universalis, had clonality above that of normal scalp.

Sequencing used CD8+ T cells sorted from blood, obtained at week 0. The receptor was derived from a human donor with alopecia areata. V usage is TRBV4-3 and J usage is TRBJ2-3, with D unclear. The CDR3 sequence is CASSQDWQPTDTQYF. CDR3 nucleotide sequence: TGCGCCAGCAGCCAAGATTGGCAGCCAACAGATACGCAGTATTTT.